The sequence of this T cell receptor beta chain was determined in a study of blood T cells in healthy people across ages. There are 16 residues in the CDR3. Germline V gene sequence: CDR1 MNHEY, CDR2 SVGEGT. Trimming took off 0 bases at V and 7 bases at J, with 15 bases between the two ends. This clonotype was detected a few times. Next came a second PCR, run for about 6 to 11 cycles, which used a sample-barcoded 5' primer along with a J-beta primer mix. TCRdb reanalysed the 5' RACE reads using MiXCR and keeps one entry per CDR3 protein. The sample holds 1.5 million to 2 million distinct CDR3 sequences, 30% to 40% seen once.

This receptor was identified in a human donor in good health. This rearrangement joins TRBV6-2 or TRBV6-3 to TRBJ2-2, with D possibly being TRBD1 or TRBD2 (6 bases each). The sequenced sample consisted of blood. CDR3 in amino acids: CASSYSGGRKIGELFF. CDR3 bases: TGTGCCAGCAGTTACTCAGGGGGGCGCAAGATCGGGGAGCTGTTTTTT.